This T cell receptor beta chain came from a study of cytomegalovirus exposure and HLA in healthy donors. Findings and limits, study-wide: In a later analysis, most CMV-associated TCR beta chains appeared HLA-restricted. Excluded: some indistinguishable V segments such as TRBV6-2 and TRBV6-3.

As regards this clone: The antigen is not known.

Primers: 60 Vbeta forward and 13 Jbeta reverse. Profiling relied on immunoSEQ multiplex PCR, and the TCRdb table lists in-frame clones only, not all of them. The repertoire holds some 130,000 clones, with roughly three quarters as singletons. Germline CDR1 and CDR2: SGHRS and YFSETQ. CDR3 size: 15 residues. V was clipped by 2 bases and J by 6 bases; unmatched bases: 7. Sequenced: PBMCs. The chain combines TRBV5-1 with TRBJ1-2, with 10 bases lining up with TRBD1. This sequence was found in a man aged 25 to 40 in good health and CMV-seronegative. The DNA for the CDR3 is TGCGCCAGCAGCTTCCGGGACAGGGGATCTAATGGCTACACCTTC. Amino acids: CASSFRDRGSNGYTF.